This TCR beta chain was found in a study of blood T cell repertoires in COVID-19. With regard to this clone: The identical CDR3 is also encoded by other nucleotide sequences in the sample.

Seattle patient enrollment occurred during active infection, with longitudinal follow-up thereafter. This CDR3 contains 12 residues. V was cut by 3 bases and J by 1 base, with 3 bases left in between. In the original workflow: Cell counts per sample came from amplifying reference gene primers. Libraries were prepared by immunoSEQ multiplex PCR; TCRdb keeps only in-frame clonotypes and omits some of them. The V and J calls and clone size were taken over from that table, and D and trimming were inferred from the DNA. The table shows around 120,000 clones, with around 89% occurring only once. V is TRBV12-3 or TRBV12-4 and J is TRBJ1-1; D ambiguous. The sequencing sample was made of peripheral blood. The sequence was collected from a woman aged 55-69 years with COVID-19, enrolled during active disease. The CDR3 nucleotides are TGTGCCAGCAGTTTGAGGAACACTGAAGCTTTCTTT. Translated: CASSLRNTEAFF.